These T cell receptor beta chains were read from a single sample in a study of somatic mutations in cytotoxic T cells in rheumatoid arthritis. Profiling relied on immunoSEQ multiplex PCR, and the TCRdb table lists in-frame clones only, not all of them. The sample holds under 15,000 clones, just under 80% seen once. Sequencing was done on a sample of CD8+ T cells sorted from blood. These receptors were collected from an adult with rheumatoid arthritis. CDR3s include the opening cysteine and the closing phenylalanine or tryptophan. Each record gives: J gene, V gene, CDR3 protein.

>TRBJ2-3|TRBV11-2
CASSPTDTQYF
>TRBJ2-3|TRBV9
CASSVSGGIDTQYF
>TRBJ2-5|TRBV21-1
CASSNPHSGRARETQYF
>TRBJ2-3|TRBV19
CASSFSSAGRADTQYF
>TRBJ1-2|TRBV5-5
CASSLWGGVTGGGYTF
>TRBJ2-5|TRBV30
CAWSTRDRSETQYF
>TRBJ1-1|TRBV27
CASSYAGGYTEAFF
>TRBJ1-2|TRBV6-6
CAGGNANGYTF
>TRBJ2-7|TRBV4-2
CASSQGHTSSYEQYF
>TRBJ1-1|TRBV29-1
CSVGDPNTEAFF
>TRBJ1-1|TRBV7-6
CASSQTGDTEAFF
>TRBJ1-1|TRBV4-1
CASSHTQGVNTEAFF
>TRBJ1-4|TRBV7-6
CASSPTTGATNEKLFF
>TRBJ2-7|TRBV28
CASSLSGMNEQYF
>TRBJ2-2|TRBV11-3
CASSPRLGSYTGELFF
>TRBJ2-1|TRBV7-9
CASRSGQGVYNEQFF
>TRBJ1-5|TRBV4-1
CASSLAGGEQPQHF
>TRBJ1-3|TRBV10-3
CAISEGGSGNTIYF
>TRBJ2-1|TRBV27
CASRPGTQGPNEQFF
>TRBJ2-5|TRBV30
CAWNTGVAGAETQYF
>TRBJ2-1|TRBV10-1
CASSKSGRLSDNEQFF
>TRBJ2-4|TRBV2
CASTGSRDKNIQYF
>TRBJ2-1|TRBV10-1
CARTGTSGYNEQFF
>TRBJ2-7|TRBV7-9
CASSPRQGYYEQYF
>TRBJ2-2|TRBV5-1
CASSLMWGLAGGTGELFF
>TRBJ2-5|TRBV27
CATSVGGQTQYF
>TRBJ1-2|TRBV6-6
CASSYGQGDGYTF
>TRBJ2-2|TRBV19
CASRGSERGNTGELFF
>TRBJ2-7|TRBV28
CASSSLDTLTSGRREQYF
>TRBJ1-3|TRBV28
CASSFQGVGNTIYF
>TRBJ2-4|TRBV9
CASSGGTSSPFPKNIQYF
>TRBJ1-1|TRBV18
CASSPSGRTEAFF
>TRBJ1-4|TRBV2
CASGGEATNEKLFF
>TRBJ2-1|TRBV5-8
CASSSIPDTSSYNEQFF
>TRBJ1-2|TRBV6-5
CASSFRDRVADYGYTF
>TRBJ1-2|TRBV6-5
CASSYSGKGLNYGYTF
>TRBJ1-3|TRBV2
CASSVTGSGNTIYF